The entry below describes one T cell receptor beta chain. The sample belongs to a study of beta chain features in type 1 diabetes. Trimming stripped 3 bases from V and 0 bases from J, with 8 bases between. The germline V gene encodes CDR1 SQVTM and CDR2 ANQGSEA. The length of the CDR3 is 14 residues. Isolated RNA was reverse transcribed in full, so expressed TCRB transcripts were sequenced. The data were produced by immunoSEQ multiplex PCR, yet TCRdb's version contains in-frame clones alone and is incomplete. Of 390,000 or so clones detected, about 14% appear once; the ten largest clones hold around 0.039%.

Sequences were obtained from naive CD4+ T cells from blood. The chain uses TRBV29-1 and TRBJ2-2; the D gene is possibly TRBD1 (5 bases). The sequence was obtained from a man younger than 40 in good health. In DNA form, the CDR3 reads TGCAGCGTTGAGTTCAGGGCGAACACCGGGGAGCTGTTTTTT. Its protein is CSVEFRANTGELFF.